This paragraph covers one T cell receptor (beta chain) sequence. The protocol was immunoSEQ multiplex PCR, while the TCRdb copy is restricted to in-frame clones and leaves out a portion. This table holds 150,000 or so clones, about 88% found once. The sample originates from a study of cytotoxic CD8 clonotypes in ibrutinib-treated CLL. Genomic DNA (roughly 1.9 micrograms) was obtained from cryopreserved PBMCs for construction of TCR beta libraries. CDR1 and CDR2 (germline): SGHRS, YFSETQ. This CDR3 region has 18 residues. The ends were cut back, 0 bases at V and 2 bases at J, with 17 bases in the middle.

The TCR comes from a human donor with chronic lymphocytic leukemia. Material: PBMCs, obtained at disease progression, from a patient treated with ibrutinib. The chain combines TRBV5-1 with TRBJ2-2, with a weak D call TRBD2 (7 bases). The CDR3 DNA follows: TGCGCCAGCAGCTTGGCCGGGGGCGGGAGCGTAAACACCGGGGAGCTGTTTTTT. It codes for CASSLAGGGSVNTGELFF.